The clone carrying this TCR beta chain was detected a few times. Its target is unknown. It was with a sample-barcoded 5' primer and a J-beta primer mix that a second PCR of roughly 7 to 12 cycles was run. From the 5' RACE reads, TCRdb called clonotypes with MiXCR, one entry per CDR3 protein. The repertoire includes some 850,000 distinct CDR3 sequences, roughly 24% of them detected once, and over 2.5% sits in the top ten. This entry is derived from a study of blood T cells in healthy people across ages. The CDR3 length is 14 residues. Germline V lookup: CDR1 SEHNR, CDR2 FQNEAQ (reference sequence). Trimming removed 4 bases at V and 5 bases at J, with 15 bases between. Study outcomes and limitations: PBMCs were not sorted, which prevented a conclusive comparison of naive versus antigen-experienced cells. In older individuals, TCR beta diversity per million T cells was lower, falling roughly linearly with age.

This sample also belongs to another study, concerning T cells of mothers and their children.

The rearrangement links TRBV7-9 to TRBJ2-7; weak D call: TRBD2 (6 bases). This clonotype was obtained from a boy younger than 18 in good health. Sequencing input: blood. CDR3 protein: CASSWAVGGNEQYF. As DNA, the CDR3 is TGTGCCAGCAGCTGGGCGGTGGGGGGTAACGAGCAGTACTTC.